This TCR beta chain is from a study of cytotoxic CD8 clonotypes in ibrutinib-treated CLL. For the study at large: Following treatment for a median around 13 months, range 6 to 36, response samples were then taken. Mean per-sample yields comprised around 230,000 productive templates and 94,082 productive rearrangements.

Repertoires were generated with immunoSEQ multiplex PCR, while TCRdb's copy carries only in-frame clones and drops some. The table lists fewer than 400,000 clones, under 70% of them singletons. Germline CDR1 reads ENHRY; CDR2 reads SYGVKD. J lost 1 base, V lost 7 bases, and 9 bases had no gene match. The length of the CDR3 is 15 residues. This specimen was PBMCs, taken after 36 months of ibrutinib treatment. The clonotype was recovered from a human donor with chronic lymphocytic leukemia. This sequence joins TRBV10-3 and TRBJ1-1, with 7 bases that match TRBD1. The CDR3 DNA follows: TGTGCCATCAACCCGACAGGGTGGGAGAACACTGAAGCTTTCTTT. Its protein product is CAINPTGWENTEAFF.